This T cell receptor (beta chain) was sequenced during a study of cytomegalovirus exposure and HLA in healthy donors. Findings and limits, study-wide: Confirmation in vitro established that a few CMV-associated chains were specific for CMV antigens. Subsequent analysis found a tendency for first-cohort TCR clusters to co-occur within the 95 to 150 validation repertoires. Researchers catalogued about 150 TCR beta chains as cytomegalovirus-associated. Many donors shared some public TCRs, even though most TCR sequences were rare.

This clone was recorded a few times. What it binds is not known. The assay was immunoSEQ multiplex PCR, and TCRdb's table has in-frame clones only and misses some. The sample comprises 90,000 to 100,000 clones, approximately 84% of which are singletons, and over 6% rests with the top ten. Trimming stripped 0 bases from V and 5 bases from J, with 14 bases between. CDR1 is MGHRA, CDR2 YSYEKL, per germline. The CDR3 is made up of 15 amino acids. The chain combines TRBV4-1 with TRBJ2-7, with D perhaps matching TRBD1 (7 bases). Sequencing was done on a sample of PBMCs. This TCR derives from a man younger than 35 in good health and CMV-seropositive. The CDR3 reads CASSQDETGRNEQYF. DNA of the CDR3: TGCGCCAGCAGCCAAGACGAGACAGGGAGGAACGAGCAGTACTTC.